The entry below describes one T cell receptor beta chain. The CDR3 has 15 residues. Germline CDR1 reads SGHTA; CDR2 reads FQGNSA. The V gene lost 5 bases and the J gene lost 0 bases, with 11 bases spanning the gap. This specimen belongs to a study of blood T cell repertoires in COVID-19. At the level of the study: The United States, Italy and Spain supplied acute and convalescent COVID-19 samples. PBMCs, B-cell-depleted T cells, or T cells provided the cDNA or gDNA that made up the material.

Per the study methods: Estimation of nucleated cell counts relied on the amplification of reference gene primers. Profiled with immunoSEQ multiplex PCR; TCRdb holds only in-frame clones, not every one. Clone size and V and J calls were adopted from that table, with D and trimming inferred from the DNA. The sample includes about 130,000 clones, around nine tenths of them seen just once. The sequenced material came from peripheral blood. The receptor's source is a woman of 80 years or more with acute or convalescent COVID-19. This chain uses TRBV7-2 with TRBJ1-5; a weak D match, TRBD1 (6 bases). CDR3 amino acids: CASSMTGNSNQPQHF. Written as DNA, the CDR3 is TGTGCCAGCAGCATGACAGGAAATAGCAATCAGCCCCAGCATTTT.